Following are 20 T cell receptor beta chains from one sample sequenced in a study of blood T cell repertoires in COVID-19. The table came from immunoSEQ multiplex PCR; TCRdb's copy has only in-frame clones and leaves some out. The profile shows a few hundred thousand clones, over 80% of them singletons. The source material was peripheral blood. The receptors come from a man between 25 and 39 years old who had recovered from COVID-19.

The chain combines TRBV4-1 with TRBJ1-3, with D possibly TRBD1 on 6 matching bases. Germline V gene lookup returns CDR1 MGHRA and CDR2 YSYEKL. The CDR3 length is 18 residues. The ends were cut back, 1 base at V and 0 bases at J, with 16 bases in the middle. The CDR3 nucleotides are TGCGCCAGCAGCCAAGGGGGGCGACCAAGGACCTCTGGAAACACCATATATTTT. Residues: CASSQGGRPRTSGNTIYF.

This chain connects TRBV6-6 to TRBJ1-1, with TRBD1 as a possible D gene (5 bases). The CDR3 totals 13 residues. Germline loops: CDR1 MNHNY, CDR2 SVGAGI (reference sequence). The V end was cut by 4 bases, the J end by 6 bases, with 12 bases between. The CDR3 DNA sequence: TGTGCCAGCAGTTTTCAGGGCTTATCTGAAGCTTTCTTT. Translation gives CASSFQGLSEAFF.

CDR3 in DNA: TGTGCCAGCAGCCAAGGGACGGTGGGAGGGGTGGATACGCAGTATTTT. It encodes CASSQGTVGGVDTQYF. The gene calls are TRBV4-2 and TRBJ2-3; 7 nucleotides match TRBD2. Looked up from germline, CDR1 is LGHNA and CDR2 is YNFKEQ. The V segment lost 1 base and the J segment 6 bases; nucleotides outside the gene matches: 10. The CDR3 totals 16 residues.

The chain employs TRBV6-6 and TRBJ1-2; D remains unclear. V lost 10 bases, J lost 5 bases, and 20 bases lay in between. Germline V lookup: CDR1 MNHNY, CDR2 SVGAGI (reference sequence). This CDR3 comprises 14 residues. This CDR3 is CATRPGGLGYGYTF. In DNA form, the CDR3 reads TGTGCCACCCGGCCCGGCGGGCTCGGATATGGCTACACCTTC.

The chain combines TRBV10-3 with TRBJ1-6; D may be TRBD1 (6 bases). Trimming removed 5 bases from V and 14 bases from J, with 13 bases in between. Germline V gene lookup returns CDR1 ENHRY and CDR2 SYGVKD. The CDR3 is 12 residues long. This CDR3 reads CAISPEAGALHF. The CDR3 DNA sequence: TGTGCCATCAGTCCTGAAGCAGGGGCCCTCCACTTT.

The V call is TRBV10-2, the J call TRBJ1-2, with a tentative D call TRBD1 (5 bases). CDR1 WSHSY and CDR2 SAAADI come from the germline V gene. Between the trimmed V and J ends, which lost 0 bases and 0 bases, there was a span of 8 bases. CDR3 length: 15 amino acids. The CDR3 nucleotides read TGCGCCAGCAGTGAGTCGGGACTGGCTAACTATGGCTACACCTTC. Translated, it gives CASSESGLANYGYTF.

This clone appeared a few times. The chain recombines TRBV27 with TRBJ1-5; 11 nucleotides align to TRBD1. Trimming cost V 6 bases and J 0 bases; bases outside gene matches: 7. The germline CDR1 and CDR2 sequences are MNHEY and SMNVEV (reference sequence). CDR3 length: 17 amino acids. CDR3: CASRPGQGDYSNQPQHF. CDR3 DNA sequence: TGTGCCAGCAGACCGGGACAGGGGGATTATAGCAATCAGCCCCAGCATTTT.

The rearrangement joins TRBV5-4 to TRBJ2-6; 9 nucleotides match TRBD1. The CDR3 sequence is 19 residues long. V gave up 2 bases and J gave up 4 bases; unmatched junction bases: 13. Germline V lookup: CDR1 SGHNT, CDR2 YYREEE (reference sequence). Here the CDR3 reads CASSLPGQGRRDGANVLTF. In DNA form, the CDR3 reads TGTGCCAGCAGCTTACCGGGACAGGGACGGCGGGACGGGGCCAACGTCCTGACTTTC. Based on the CDR3 plus reference TRBV5-4 and TRBJ2-6, the full variable domain is ETGVTQSPTHLIKTRGQQVTLRCSSQSGHNTVSWYQQALGQGPQFIFQYYREEENGRGNFPPRFSGLQFPNYSSELNVNALELDDSALYLCASSLPGQGRRDGANVLTFGAGSRLTVL.

V usage is TRBV29-1 and J usage is TRBJ2-4, with 10 bases matching TRBD1. The CDR3 contains 12 residues. V shed 7 bases, J shed 7 bases, and the junction held 4 bases outside the gene matches. From germline, CDR1 is SQVTM and CDR2 ANQGSEA. CDR3 DNA sequence: TGCAGCGCCTGGACAGGGGGTAACATTCAGTACTTC. Amino acid sequence: CSAWTGGNIQYF.

The CDR3 nucleotides are TGTGCCAGCAGCTTAACGGGATTTCCGAACACTGAAGCTTTCTTT. It codes for CASSLTGFPNTEAFF. J is TRBJ1-1 and V is TRBV7-9; D remains unclear. The CDR3 is made up of 15 amino acids. The germline V gene has CDR1 SEHNR and CDR2 FQNEAQ (reference sequence). V was trimmed by 2 bases and J by 1 base, leaving 11 bases between them.

This rearrangement joins TRBV10-3 to TRBJ1-4; 7 nucleotides line up with TRBD1. CDR1 is ENHRY, CDR2 SYGVKD, per germline. The CDR3 is 18 amino acids. Trimming cost V 6 bases and J 0 bases; bases outside gene matches: 13. The CDR3 region is CAISLGQAEAATNEKLFF. In DNA form, the CDR3 reads TGTGCCATCAGCCTCGGACAGGCGGAAGCTGCAACTAATGAAAAACTGTTTTTT.

The chain links TRBV5-1 to TRBJ2-7, with TRBD1 matching 8 bases. This CDR3 has 15 residues. V was clipped by 6 bases and J by 0 bases; unmatched bases: 8. Germline lookup yields CDR1 SGHRS and CDR2 YFSETQ. CDR3 sequence (DNA): TGCGCCAGCACCCCAGGGGGCGGCTACTCCTACGAGCAGTACTTC. Its protein is CASTPGGGYSYEQYF.

The chain has TRBV27 and TRBJ2-7, with a weak D call TRBD1 (6 bases). Germline V gives CDR1 MNHEY, CDR2 SMNVEV (reference sequence). With 5 bases removed from V and 4 bases from J, the gap between germline ends came to 15 bases. This CDR3 comprises 14 residues. The CDR3: CASSPSGALYEQYV. CDR3 DNA: TGTGCCAGCAGTCCCTCAGGGGCCCTATACGAGCAGTACGTC.

The count of this clone is one. The J gene is TRBJ2-3, the V gene TRBV5-1; D may be TRBD2 (5 bases). The CDR3 is 17 amino acids. The ends were cut back, 0 bases at V and 0 bases at J, with 14 bases in the middle. CDR1 is SGHRS and CDR2 is YFSETQ in the germline V gene. The CDR3 protein is CASSLAKGRTSTDTQYF. The CDR3 coding sequence is TGCGCCAGCAGCTTGGCCAAAGGCAGGACTAGCACAGATACGCAGTATTTT.

This chain uses TRBV5-6 with TRBJ2-5; tentatively, D is TRBD1 (5 bases). V lost 4 bases and J 0 bases, leaving 13 bases between the germline ends. Germline values: CDR1 SGHDT, CDR2 YYEEEE. CDR3 size: 15 residues. The CDR3 reads CASSGRAGYQETQYF. The CDR3 coding sequence is TGTGCCAGCAGCGGCAGGGCAGGGTACCAAGAGACCCAGTACTTC.

The V gene is TRBV5-1, the J gene TRBJ1-3; tentatively, D is TRBD1 (5 bases). CDR1 and CDR2 from the germline V gene are SGHRS and YFSETQ. Trimming shortened V by 4 bases and J by 2 bases, and 10 bases separated the two germline ends. The CDR3 extends over 14 amino acids. CDR3 coding DNA: TGCGCCAGCAGCCGTTCAGGGCCTGGAAACACCATATATTTT. This translates into CASSRSGPGNTIYF.

V is TRBV28 and J is TRBJ1-5, with unresolved D. V lost 8 bases, J lost 1 base, and 6 bases lay in between. Looked up from germline, CDR1 is MDHEN and CDR2 is SYDVKM. The CDR3 is 12 amino acids. CDR3 region: CASALSNQPQHF. CDR3 nucleotide sequence: TGTGCCAGCGCTCTAAGCAATCAGCCCCAGCATTTT.

The chain combines TRBV7-3 with TRBJ2-3, with D perhaps matching TRBD2 (6 bases). Deletions cut 0 bases from V and 0 bases from J, with 10 bases between. CDR3 length: 16 amino acids. Germline V gene lookup returns CDR1 SGHTA and CDR2 FQGTGA. The CDR3 DNA sequence: TGTGCCAGCAGCTTAACCCTCGGGGGAAGCACAGATACGCAGTATTTT. Translating it yields CASSLTLGGSTDTQYF.

The rearrangement joins TRBV21-1 to TRBJ2-7; no check of the table's D call, TRBD1, against the DNA was made. TRBV21-1 is listed as a pseudogene. CDR3 size: 14 residues. CDR3 nucleotides: TGTGCCAGCAGCCCCCGGACACCTGTCGACGAGCAGTACTTC. Its protein product is CASSPRTPVDEQYF.

V is TRBV9 and J is TRBJ1-3; 9 bases are shared with TRBD1. This CDR3 comprises 17 residues. Germline CDR1 SGDLS, CDR2 YYNGEE. J gave up 0 bases and V 3 bases, and 7 bases lay outside the gene matches. The CDR3 sequence: CASSARTGDFSGNTIYF. In DNA form, the CDR3 reads TGTGCCAGCAGCGCTAGGACAGGGGATTTCTCTGGAAACACCATATATTTT.